These 10 T cell receptor beta chains were sequenced from one sample in a study of OX40 agonist ivuxolimab in advanced cancers. Sequencing used immunoSEQ multiplex PCR; TCRdb keeps in-frame clones, though not all of them. The sample consists of 74,000 or so clones, approximately 85% of them appearing once. The sample consisted of CD4+ or CD8+ T cells sorted from blood, taken in a trial of the OX40 agonist ivuxolimab. Receptor source: an adult with an advanced solid tumor such as melanoma, head and neck, liver or kidney cancer.

V gene TRBV4-2 combines with J gene TRBJ2-5; TRBD1 might be the D (5 bases). The J call may be mistaken, given a closer DNA end match to TRBJ2-7. Germline V gives CDR1 LGHNA, CDR2 YNFKEQ. The CDR3 is 15 residues long. The CDR3 here is CASSQGSRQYYEQYF. In nucleotides, the CDR3 is TGTGCCAGCAGCCAAGGTTCTAGACAGTACTACGAGCAGTACTTC.

The rearrangement links TRBV5-1 to TRBJ2-5, with TRBD2 as a possible D gene (7 bases). There are 15 residues in the CDR3. V lost 4 bases, J lost 3 bases, and 16 bases lay in between. The germline CDR1 and CDR2 sequences are SGHRS and YFSETQ. In nucleotides, the CDR3 is TGCGCCAGCAGCCGAGGAACAGGGAGGGAAGAGACCCAGTACTTC. Translating gives CASSRGTGREETQYF. The variable domain in full, with the rest retrieved from reference TRBV5-1 and TRBJ2-5, is KAGVTQTPRYLIKTRGQQVTLSCSPISGHRSVSWYQQTPGQGLQFLFEYFSETQRNKGNFPGRFSGRQFSNSRSEMNVSTLELGDSALYLCASSRGTGREETQYFGPGTRLLVL.

V and J are TRBV27 and TRBJ2-7, with 8 bases that match TRBD2. This CDR3 has 19 residues. The junction had 24 bases not matched to a gene; V was cut back by 5 bases and J by 6 bases. The germline CDR1 and CDR2 sequences are MNHEY and SMNVEV (reference sequence). Here the CDR3 reads CASSRLGLETGSRGGEQYF. CDR3 sequence (DNA): TGTGCCAGCAGTAGGTTGGGACTAGAGACGGGAAGTAGGGGAGGCGAGCAGTACTTC.

This chain connects TRBV28 to TRBJ2-1; perhaps TRBD1 as D (6 bases). Per germline, CDR1 MDHEN and CDR2 SYDVKM. The CDR3 totals 16 residues. V lost 5 bases to trimming and J lost 3 bases, with 17 bases between them. In DNA form, the CDR3 reads TGTGCCAGCAGTCGCCCAGGGGATTGGGGCTACAATGAGCAGTTCTTC. It is translated as CASSRPGDWGYNEQFF.

The V and J genes are TRBV19 and TRBJ2-1, with 10 bases that match TRBD2. CDR3 length: 16 residues. Trimming removed 5 bases from V and 0 bases from J; junction bases left unmatched: 4. The V gene's germline CDR1 is LNHDA and CDR2 SQIVND (reference sequence). The CDR3 here is CASSGASGSSYNEQFF. DNA for the CDR3: TGTGCCAGTAGTGGGGCTAGCGGGAGCTCCTACAATGAGCAGTTCTTC. The variable domain in full, completed from reference TRBV19 and TRBJ2-1, reads DGGITQSPKYLFRKEGQNVTLSCEQNLNHDAMYWYRQDPGQGLRLIYYSQIVNDFQKGDIAEGYSVSREKKESFPLTVTSAQKNPTAFYLCASSGASGSSYNEQFFGPGTRLTVL.

This chain joins TRBV2 and TRBJ2-7, with unresolved D. CDR3 length: 12 residues. Germline CDR1 reads SNHLY; CDR2 reads FYNNEI. Trimming pared 7 bases from V and 3 bases from J, leaving 10 bases between. The CDR3, as DNA: TGTGCCAGCACCCTTGGAGTCTACGAGCAGTACTTC. This codes for CASTLGVYEQYF.

Remarks on this clone: An end of the junction differs from the germline gene, which may be a read error. V is TRBV6-5 and J is TRBJ2-1; D tentatively reads TRBD1 or TRBD2 (5 bases each). The CDR3 runs to 13 residues. The germline V gene has CDR1 MNHEY and CDR2 SVGAGI. The chain's CDR3 is CASSYDSVGVRVF. Written as DNA, the CDR3 is TGTGCCAGCAGTTACGACTCAGTGGGGGTTAGGGTCTTC.

The chain employs TRBV28 and TRBJ1-1; 9 bases agree with TRBD1. The germline CDR1 and CDR2 sequences are MDHEN and SYDVKM. The CDR3 totals 16 residues. V shed 6 bases, J shed 3 bases, and the junction held 11 bases outside the gene matches. Here the CDR3 reads CASSPTPWTGDTEAFF. As DNA, the CDR3 is TGTGCCAGCAGCCCCACCCCCTGGACAGGGGACACTGAAGCTTTCTTT.

The V and J genes are TRBV5-4 and TRBJ1-5; the D is unclear. Trimming left V 1 base short and J 5 bases short, with 7 bases between. Germline CDR1 is SGHNT and CDR2 is YYREEE (reference sequence). This CDR3 comprises 13 residues. This chain's CDR3 is CASSLNHDQPQHF. The CDR3 DNA follows: TGTGCCAGCAGCTTGAACCACGATCAGCCCCAGCATTTT.

This chain links TRBV2 with TRBJ2-3, with D possibly being TRBD2 (6 bases). V lost 6 bases and J lost 0, with 10 bases in between. Germline V gene lookup returns CDR1 SNHLY and CDR2 FYNNEI. This CDR3 is built from 14 residues. This chain's CDR3 is CASSLAESTDTQYF. For the CDR3, the DNA is TGTGCCAGCAGCTTAGCGGAGAGCACAGATACGCAGTATTTT.